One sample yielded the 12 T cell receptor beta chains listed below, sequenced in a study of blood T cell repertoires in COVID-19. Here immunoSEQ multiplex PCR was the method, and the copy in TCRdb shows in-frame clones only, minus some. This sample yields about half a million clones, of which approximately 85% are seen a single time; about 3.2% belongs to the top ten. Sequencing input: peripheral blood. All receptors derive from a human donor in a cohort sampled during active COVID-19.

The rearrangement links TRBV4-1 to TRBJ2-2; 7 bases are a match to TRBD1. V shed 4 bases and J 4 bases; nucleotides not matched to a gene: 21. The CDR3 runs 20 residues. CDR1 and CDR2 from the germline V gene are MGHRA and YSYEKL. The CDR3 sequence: CASSRSQITTGSGSTGELFF. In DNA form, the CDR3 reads TGCGCCAGCAGCCGAAGCCAGATAACGACAGGGAGTGGCAGCACCGGGGAGCTGTTTTTT.

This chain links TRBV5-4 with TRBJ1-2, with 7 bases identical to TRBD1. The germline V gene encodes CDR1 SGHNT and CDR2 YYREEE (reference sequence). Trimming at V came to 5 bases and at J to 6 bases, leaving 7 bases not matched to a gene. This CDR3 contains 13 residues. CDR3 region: CASSLKGTDGYTF. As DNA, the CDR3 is TGTGCCAGCAGTTTAAAGGGGACAGATGGCTACACCTTC.

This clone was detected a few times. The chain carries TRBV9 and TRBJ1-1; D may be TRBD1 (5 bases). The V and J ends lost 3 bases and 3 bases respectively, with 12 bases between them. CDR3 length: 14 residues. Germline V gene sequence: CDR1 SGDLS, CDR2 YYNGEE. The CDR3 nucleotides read TGTGCCAGCAGCGGGGGAGGCAGGGACACTGAAGCTTTCTTT. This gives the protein CASSGGGRDTEAFF.

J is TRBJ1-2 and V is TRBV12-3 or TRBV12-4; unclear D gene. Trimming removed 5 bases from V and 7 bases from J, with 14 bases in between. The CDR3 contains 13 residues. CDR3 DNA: TGTGCCAGCAGTACCCTTAAGGAGGGTGGCTACACCTTC. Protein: CASSTLKEGGYTF.

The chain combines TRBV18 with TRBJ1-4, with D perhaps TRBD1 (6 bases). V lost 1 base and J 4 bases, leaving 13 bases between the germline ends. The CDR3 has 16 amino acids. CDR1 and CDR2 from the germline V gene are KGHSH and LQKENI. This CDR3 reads CASSPQQGTLNEKLFF. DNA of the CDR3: TGTGCCAGCTCACCACAGCAGGGGACCCTTAATGAAAAACTGTTTTTT.

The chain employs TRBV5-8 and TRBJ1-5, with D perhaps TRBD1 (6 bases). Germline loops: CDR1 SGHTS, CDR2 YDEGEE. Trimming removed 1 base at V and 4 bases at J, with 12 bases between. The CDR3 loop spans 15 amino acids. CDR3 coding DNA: TGTGCCAGCAGCTTGAGGGGGATAAGGAATCAGCCCCAGCATTTT. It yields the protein CASSLRGIRNQPQHF.

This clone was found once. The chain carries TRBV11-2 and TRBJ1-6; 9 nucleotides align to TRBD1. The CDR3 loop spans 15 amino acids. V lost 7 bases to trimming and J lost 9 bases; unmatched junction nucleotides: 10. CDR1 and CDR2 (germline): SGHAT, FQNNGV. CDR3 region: CASIKGPDRGSPLHF. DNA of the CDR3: TGTGCCAGCATCAAGGGTCCGGACAGGGGTTCACCCCTCCACTTT.

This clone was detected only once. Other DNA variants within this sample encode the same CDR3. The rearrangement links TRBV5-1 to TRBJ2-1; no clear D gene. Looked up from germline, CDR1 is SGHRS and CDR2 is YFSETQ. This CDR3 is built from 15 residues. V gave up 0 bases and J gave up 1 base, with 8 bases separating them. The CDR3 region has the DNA TGCGCCAGCAGCTTGGCAGCGTCGTCCTACAATGAGCAGTTCTTC. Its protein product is CASSLAASSYNEQFF.

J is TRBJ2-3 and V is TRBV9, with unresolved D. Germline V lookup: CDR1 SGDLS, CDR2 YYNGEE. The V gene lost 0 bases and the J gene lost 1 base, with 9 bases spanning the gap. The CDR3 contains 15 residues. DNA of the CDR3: TGTGCCAGCAGCGTAGGTACAGAACGCACAGATACGCAGTATTTT. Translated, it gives CASSVGTERTDTQYF. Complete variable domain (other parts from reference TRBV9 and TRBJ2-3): DSGVTQTPKHLITATGQRVTLRCSPRSGDLSVYWYQQSLDQGLQFLIQYYNGEERAKGNILERFSAQQFPDLHSELNLSSLELGDSALYFCASSVGTERTDTQYFGPGTRLTVL.

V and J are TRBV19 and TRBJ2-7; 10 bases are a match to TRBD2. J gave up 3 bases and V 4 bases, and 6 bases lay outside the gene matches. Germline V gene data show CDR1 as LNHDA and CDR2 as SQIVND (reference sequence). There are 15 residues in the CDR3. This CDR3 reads CASSKASGSYYEQYF. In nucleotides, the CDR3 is TGTGCCAGTAGTAAGGCTAGCGGGAGCTACTACGAGCAGTACTTC.

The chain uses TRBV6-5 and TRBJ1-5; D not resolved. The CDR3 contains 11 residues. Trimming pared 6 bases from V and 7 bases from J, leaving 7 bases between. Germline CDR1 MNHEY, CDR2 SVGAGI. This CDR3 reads CASSGEQPQHF. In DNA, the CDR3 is TGTGCCAGCAGCGGGGAACAGCCCCAGCATTTT.

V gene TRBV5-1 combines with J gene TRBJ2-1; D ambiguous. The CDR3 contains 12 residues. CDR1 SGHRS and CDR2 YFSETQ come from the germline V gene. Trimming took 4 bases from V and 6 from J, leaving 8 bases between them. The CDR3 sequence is CASSVSRNEQFF. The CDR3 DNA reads TGCGCCAGCAGCGTTAGCCGCAATGAGCAGTTCTTC.